This is a list of T cell receptor beta chains from one sample in a study of blood T cell repertoires in COVID-19. TCRdb's table, derived via immunoSEQ multiplex PCR, lists solely in-frame clones and lacks some. The data contain 300,000 to 450,000 clones, around 90% of them seen just once; the ten biggest clones take up 3.9%. The sequencing sample was made of peripheral blood. Receptor source: a woman aged 55-69 years with COVID-19, enrolled during active disease. Each CDR3 is given with its conserved first and last residue. Each record gives: D gene, V gene, J gene, clone size, CDR3 DNA, CDR3 protein. D genes are given only for firm matches. Only some rows state a clone size, as once, few, many or a class for expanded clones.

>TRBD1|TRBV29-1|TRBJ1-2|NA
TGCAGCATCCAGACAGGGGGCAACTATGGCTACACCTTC
CSIQTGGNYGYTF
>NA|TRBV6-6|TRBJ2-3|NA
TGTGCCAGCAGTCTCAGGGATAGCACAGATACGCAGTATTTT
CASSLRDSTDTQYF
>TRBD1|TRBV5-1|TRBJ1-2|NA
TGCGCCAGCAGCTACGGACAGGACCTAAACTATGGCTACACCTTC
CASSYGQDLNYGYTF
>TRBD1|TRBV2|TRBJ1-4|NA
TGTGCCAGCAGCGGGACAGGGGGCTCGTGGGAAAAACTGTTTTTT
CASSGTGGSWEKLFF
>NA|TRBV18|TRBJ1-3|NA
TGTGCCAGCTCACTTAAGGGGGACCCAAACACCATATATTTT
CASSLKGDPNTIYF
>NA|TRBV10-3|TRBJ1-5|NA
TGTGCCATCAGTGAGGACAGTTATAGCAATCAGCCCCAGCATTTT
CAISEDSYSNQPQHF
>NA|TRBV27|TRBJ1-3|NA
TGTGCCAGCAGTTTACGGGAGGGTGCTGGAAACACCATATATTTT
CASSLREGAGNTIYF
>NA|TRBV12-3/TRBV12-4|TRBJ2-3|NA
TGTGCCAGCAGCGAACAAGATACGCAGTATTTT
CASSEQDTQYF
>TRBD1|TRBV15|TRBJ1-6|NA
TGTGCCACCAGCCCGAAGATTTACAGGGGCGGTTCACCCCTCCACTTT
CATSPKIYRGGSPLHF
>NA|TRBV25-1|TRBJ2-1|NA
TGTGCCAGCAGTCTAAGGAGCTCCTACAATGAGCAGTTCTTC
CASSLRSSYNEQFF
>NA|TRBV7-9|TRBJ1-5|NA
TGTGCCAGCAGCCCCGGGGGAGGGGAGGGCAATCAGCCCCAGCATTTT
CASSPGGGEGNQPQHF
>TRBD1|TRBV5-1|TRBJ1-2|NA
TGCGCCAGCAGCTTAGACAGGGCTGAATTCTATGGCTACACCTTC
CASSLDRAEFYGYTF
>NA|TRBV2|TRBJ2-7|NA
TGTGCCAGCAGTGTCGAGCCGGACAGCTACGAGCAGTACTTC
CASSVEPDSYEQYF
>NA|TRBV27|TRBJ1-5|NA
TGTGCCAGCCATCCATCCGGGGGTAATCAGCCCCAGCATTTT
CASHPSGGNQPQHF
>TRBD2|TRBV5-1|TRBJ2-5|NA
TGCGCCAGCAGACCGGGGGGGGTCCAAGAGACCCAGTACTTC
CASRPGGVQETQYF
>TRBD1|TRBV25-1|TRBJ1-3|NA
TGTGCCAGCAGTGATCACAGGGGAAGCTCTGGAAACACCATATATTTT
CASSDHRGSSGNTIYF
>TRBD1|TRBV19|TRBJ2-2|NA
TGTGCCAGTAGTACCACAGGGGGCGGGGAGCTGTTTTTT
CASSTTGGGELFF
>TRBD1|TRBV7-9|TRBJ2-1|NA
TGTGCCAGCAGCGCCGGGACAGGGGGCTACAATGAGCAGTTCTTC
CASSAGTGGYNEQFF
>NA|TRBV19|TRBJ1-4|NA
TGTGCCAGTACCGGGGGGGGGACTAATGAAAAACTGTTTTTT
CASTGGGTNEKLFF
>NA|TRBV7-9|TRBJ2-1|few
TGTGCCAGCAGCCCGGGGACACCCTGGGATGAGCAGTTCTTC
CASSPGTPWDEQFF
>NA|TRBV11-1|TRBJ1-4|NA
TGTGCCAGCAGCAAGGGGGAGAGGAATGAAAAACTGTTTTTT
CASSKGERNEKLFF
>TRBD2|TRBV7-9|TRBJ2-3|NA
TGTGCCAGCAGCTTAACTAGCGGCACAGATACGCAGTATTTT
CASSLTSGTDTQYF
>NA|TRBV9|TRBJ2-1|NA
TGTGCCAGCAGCGTAGTAGCCGGGGATGAGCAGTTCTTC
CASSVVAGDEQFF
>TRBD2|TRBV5-1|TRBJ2-5|NA
TGCGCCAGCAGCTTACTAGCGGGGGGGATCCAAGAGACCCAGTACTTC
CASSLLAGGIQETQYF
>NA|TRBV10-1|TRBJ2-7|NA
TGCGGCAAAGGGGGGGAGTGGCGGACCTACGAGCAGTACTTC
CGKGGEWRTYEQYF
>TRBD1|TRBV7-8|TRBJ2-3|NA
TGTGCCAGCAGCCCCGGGACAGGGGGCACAGATACGCAGTATTTT
CASSPGTGGTDTQYF
>TRBD1|TRBV7-9|TRBJ1-2|NA
TGTGCCAGCAGCTCCGGGACAGGGGCGGCTAACTATGGCTACACCTTC
CASSSGTGAANYGYTF
>TRBD1|TRBV5-1|TRBJ2-7|NA
TGCGCCAACAGGGACAGGGAGGCCTGGTTCCACGAGCAGTACTTC
CANRDREAWFHEQYF